The T cell receptor beta chain described here comes from a study of CD8 T cells in ankylosing spondylitis. Points from the study as a whole: Ankylosing spondylitis blood appeared to carry a characteristic TCR beta motif of roughly eight highly homologous variants.

The length of the CDR3 is 14 residues. V lost 6 bases, J lost 4 bases, and 5 bases stayed unmatched. Per germline, CDR1 ENHRY and CDR2 SYGVKD. Libraries for TCR beta were made by quantitative 5'-RACE with molecular barcodes. TCRdb re-called the 5' RACE reads through MiXCR, storing one row per CDR3 protein. Among around 890,000 distinct CDR3 sequences listed, roughly 12% were seen once. About this clonotype itself: What it binds is unknown.

Sequenced input: blood, either unsorted or a sorted T cell fraction (not recorded which). This receptor was taken from a male donor with ankylosing spondylitis. This chain joins TRBV10-3 and TRBJ1-2, with 10 bases lining up with TRBD1. The CDR3 DNA reads as TGTGCCATCAGGGCCGGGACAGGGGCCTATGGCTACACCTTC. Protein product: CAIRAGTGAYGYTF.